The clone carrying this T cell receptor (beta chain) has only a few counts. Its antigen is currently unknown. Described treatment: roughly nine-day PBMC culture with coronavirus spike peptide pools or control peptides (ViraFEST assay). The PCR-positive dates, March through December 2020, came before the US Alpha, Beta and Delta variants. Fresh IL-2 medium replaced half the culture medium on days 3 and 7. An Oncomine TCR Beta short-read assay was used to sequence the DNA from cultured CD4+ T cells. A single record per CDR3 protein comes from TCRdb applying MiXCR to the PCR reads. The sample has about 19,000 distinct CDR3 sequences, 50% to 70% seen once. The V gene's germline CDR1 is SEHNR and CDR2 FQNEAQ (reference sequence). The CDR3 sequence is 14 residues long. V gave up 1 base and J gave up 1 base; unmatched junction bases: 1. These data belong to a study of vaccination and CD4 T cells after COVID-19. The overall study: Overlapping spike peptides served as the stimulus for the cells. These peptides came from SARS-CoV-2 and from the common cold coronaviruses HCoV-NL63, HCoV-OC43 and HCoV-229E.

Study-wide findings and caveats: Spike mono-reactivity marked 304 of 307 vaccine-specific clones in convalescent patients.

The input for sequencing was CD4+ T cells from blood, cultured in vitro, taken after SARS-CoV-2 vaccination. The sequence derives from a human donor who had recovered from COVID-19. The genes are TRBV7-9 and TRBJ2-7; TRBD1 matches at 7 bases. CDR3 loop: CASSLGGQSYEQYF. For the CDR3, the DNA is TGTGCCAGCAGCTTAGGGGGACAGTCCTACGAGCAGTACTTC.